These 4 T cell receptor beta chains originate from one sample sequenced in a study of cytomegalovirus exposure and HLA in healthy donors. Both 60 Vbeta primers and 13 Jbeta primers went into the PCR. Method: immunoSEQ multiplex PCR; TCRdb's copy keeps in-frame clones and lacks some. The sample data list tens of thousands of clones. Sequencing was performed on PBMCs. The receptors derive from a woman under 40 in good health and CMV-seronegative.

This chain links TRBV30 with TRBJ2-3, with D possibly matching TRBD1 (6 bases). V lost 8 bases and J lost 7, with 19 bases in between. The CDR3 extends over 13 amino acids. Germline V gene data show CDR1 as GTSNPN and CDR2 as SVGIG (reference sequence). CDR3 amino acids: CAKGHPPANTQYF. CDR3 nucleotide sequence: TGTGCCAAGGGACATCCCCCGGCGAATACGCAGTATTTT.

As regards this clone: Its ends do not fully match the called genes, so a read error is possible. The chain uses TRBV6-1 and TRBJ2-1; D not resolved. Germline V CDR1 and CDR2: MNHNS, SASEGT. The CDR3 has 13 amino acids. The CDR3 bases are TGTGCCAGTTCACACACCTCCGACAATGAGCAGTTCTTC. This translates into CASSHTSDNEQFF.

The chain is built from TRBV9 and TRBJ1-5; 9 bases match TRBD1. The CDR3 totals 15 residues. Germline V gene data show CDR1 as SGDLS and CDR2 as YYNGEE. Trimming at V came to 3 bases and at J to 6 bases, leaving 7 bases not matched to a gene. In DNA, the CDR3 is TGTGCCAGCAGCGCAGGGACAGGGTTGGGTCAGCCCCAGCATTTT. Encoded protein: CASSAGTGLGQPQHF.

The V and J genes are TRBV7-6 and TRBJ1-1; a weak D match, TRBD1 (5 bases). CDR1 and CDR2 (germline): SGHVS, FNYEAQ. V dropped 5 bases and J dropped 5 bases, with 15 bases sitting between them. This CDR3 region has 14 residues. The CDR3 DNA follows: TGTGCCAGCAGCCAAACGACAGTAGGGACTGAAGCTTTCTTT. Residues: CASSQTTVGTEAFF.